The clone carrying this T cell receptor beta chain was picked up one time. The assay was immunoSEQ multiplex PCR, and TCRdb's table has in-frame clones only and misses some. The data contain around 220,000 clones, approximately 79% of them singletons. The germline CDR1 and CDR2 sequences are SGHRS and YFSETQ. Trimming pared 9 bases from V and 4 bases from J, leaving 28 bases between. CDR3 size: 17 residues. This record belongs to a study of blood T cell repertoires in COVID-19. This chain uses TRBV5-1 with TRBJ1-2, with D unresolved. Sequenced material: peripheral blood. This receptor was obtained from a woman aged 40 to 50 with active or convalescent COVID-19. The CDR3 DNA is TGCGCCATCTCCCCCCCCTGGCAGGCCCTAGAGGGCTATGGCTACACCTTC. This gives the protein CAISPPWQALEGYGYTF.